This T cell receptor (beta chain) was retrieved from a study of T cell clones after liver transplantation. Study background: Immunosuppression withdrawal was tried within 2 years after liver transplantation in this trial.

Points from the study as a whole: The donor-reactive repertoire was only partly measurable in two subjects, lacking donor cells. These preliminary findings come from unstandardized post-transplant sampling times. Graft donor-reactive T cells may have migrated into the graft rather than being deleted.

As concerns this clone: The antigen remains unidentified.

The data were produced by immunoSEQ multiplex PCR, yet TCRdb's version contains in-frame clones alone and is incomplete. The sample carries 55,000 to 75,000 clones, roughly 70% recorded once. The CDR3 has 15 amino acids. The germline gives CDR1 MDHEN, CDR2 SYDVKM. Between the trimmed V and J ends, which lost 2 bases and 0 bases, there was a span of 7 bases. Sequenced material: CD4+ T cells from blood, taken at the roughly 15-month timepoint. The chain has TRBV28 and TRBJ1-4, with D possibly TRBD1 on 5 matching bases. This TCR was sampled from a human patient who received a liver transplant. Some T cells may have come from the graft donor. DNA of the CDR3: TGTGCCAGCAGTTTAGGGGGGGCAACTAATGAAAAACTGTTTTTT. It is translated as CASSLGGATNEKLFF.